The 4 T cell receptor beta chains listed next were all sequenced from one sample in a study of blood T cell repertoires in COVID-19. Sequenced by immunoSEQ multiplex PCR; TCRdb stores in-frame clones only, minus some. The sample shows about 25,000 clones, 82% of them seen only once. The specimen sequenced was peripheral blood. The receptors were sampled from an elderly man with active or convalescent COVID-19.

A few counts support this clone. The V call is TRBV5-1, the J call TRBJ2-1, with TRBD2 matching 13 bases. V gave up 4 bases and J gave up 5 bases; unmatched junction bases: 6. Germline V gene lookup returns CDR1 SGHRS and CDR2 YFSETQ. CDR3 length equals 16 residues. The CDR3 reads CASSVFGTSGDNEQFF. The CDR3 DNA reads as TGCGCCAGCAGCGTCTTCGGGACTAGCGGGGACAATGAGCAGTTCTTC.

This rearrangement joins TRBV14 to TRBJ2-7; the D gene is possibly TRBD1 (6 bases). The ends were cut back, 1 base at V and 3 bases at J, with 16 bases in the middle. The CDR3 is 16 amino acids. Germline CDR1 and CDR2: SGHDN and FVKESK. CDR3 in DNA: TGTGCCAGCAGCCAAGCGGGACAACCGAGAAACTACGAGCAGTACTTC. Its translation: CASSQAGQPRNYEQYF.

V and J are TRBV6-5 and TRBJ2-1, with 11 bases identical to TRBD1. The length of the CDR3 is 14 residues. The V gene's germline CDR1 is MNHEY and CDR2 SVGAGI. Losses at the gene ends were 10 bases for V and 5 bases for J; bases not matched to a gene: 7. CDR3 in amino acids: CATIRDRGNNEQFF. CDR3 bases: TGTGCCACCATCCGGGACAGGGGGAACAATGAGCAGTTCTTC.

The chain combines TRBV2 with TRBJ1-2; D is possibly TRBD1 (6 bases). The germline V gene encodes CDR1 SNHLY and CDR2 FYNNEI. This CDR3 comprises 12 residues. The V gene lost 9 bases and the J gene lost 7 bases, with 15 bases spanning the gap. This chain's CDR3 is CARTQGLGGYTF. The CDR3 bases are TGTGCCAGAACACAGGGTCTTGGTGGCTACACCTTC.